These 17 T cell receptor beta chains were sequenced from one sample in a study of blood T cell repertoires in COVID-19. TCRdb's copy holds only in-frame clones and misses some; the assay was immunoSEQ multiplex PCR. The table lists some 200,000 clones, less than 85% of them singletons. The sequencing sample was made of peripheral blood. These receptors all stem from an elderly woman with COVID-19, enrolled during active disease.

The genes are TRBV5-1 and TRBJ1-1; D unresolved. V shed 4 bases and J shed 4 bases, with 20 bases lying between them. The CDR3 has 16 amino acids. Per the germline V gene, CDR1 is SGHRS and CDR2 is YFSETQ. CDR3 amino acids: CASSLTTFGVGTEAFF. In DNA form, the CDR3 reads TGCGCCAGCAGCCTGACCACCTTCGGGGTGGGCACTGAAGCTTTCTTT.

The rearrangement links TRBV5-6 to TRBJ2-5; 9 nucleotides align to TRBD2. After removal of 4 bases from V and 4 bases from J, the junction contained 8 bases not matched to a gene. The CDR3 is 15 residues long. CDR1 is SGHDT, CDR2 YYEEEE, per germline. The CDR3 DNA reads TGTGCCAGCAGCGTAGGACTAGCGTCGCGAGAGACCCAGTACTTC. This sequence encodes CASSVGLASRETQYF. Based on the CDR3 plus reference TRBV5-6 and TRBJ2-5, the full variable domain is DAGVTQSPTHLIKTRGQQVTLRCSPKSGHDTVSWYQQALGQGPQFIFQYYEEEERQRGNFPDRFSGHQFPNYSSELNVNALLLGDSALYLCASSVGLASRETQYFGPGTRLLVL.

The chain couples TRBV7-3 to TRBJ2-1; tentatively, D is TRBD2 (6 bases). Trimming pared 8 bases from V and 4 bases from J, leaving 12 bases between. Germline assignment: CDR1 SGHTA and CDR2 FQGTGA. CDR3 size: 13 residues. As DNA, the CDR3 is TGTGCCAGCGCGGGGAACTATTACAATGAGCAGTTCTTC. Translation: CASAGNYYNEQFF.

This chain uses TRBV19 with TRBJ1-3; 10 nucleotides match TRBD1. This CDR3 has 16 amino acids. Unmatched junction bases numbered 5, after V lost 6 bases and J lost 0 bases. The germline CDR1 and CDR2 sequences are LNHDA and SQIVND (reference sequence). CDR3 residues: CASSWGTGASGNTIYF. CDR3 in DNA: TGTGCCAGTAGCTGGGGGACAGGGGCCTCTGGAAACACCATATATTTT.

Only one count was recorded for this clone. This chain joins TRBV29-1 and TRBJ1-2, with 7 bases matching TRBD1. From germline, CDR1 is SQVTM and CDR2 ANQGSEA. The CDR3 extends over 14 amino acids. Losses at the gene ends were 3 bases for V and 2 bases for J; bases not matched to a gene: 6. The CDR3 region is CSVDGGGRNYGYTF. For the CDR3, the DNA is TGCAGCGTTGACGGAGGGGGCCGGAACTATGGCTACACCTTC.

This chain joins TRBV3-1 (or the pseudogene TRBV3-2) and TRBJ1-2; D is uncertain. V was trimmed by 3 bases and J by 4 bases, leaving 18 bases between them. Germline CDR1 reads LGHDT; CDR2 reads YNNKEL (reference sequence). This CDR3 has 16 residues. The CDR3 is CASSQQDSPSGYGYTF. The CDR3 bases are TGTGCCAGCAGCCAGCAAGACTCGCCTTCGGGCTATGGCTACACCTTC.

The chain employs TRBV12-3 or TRBV12-4 and TRBJ2-7; 9 bases map to TRBD2. The V and J ends lost 7 bases and 3 bases, in that order; junction bases with no gene match: 4. The CDR3 is 13 residues long. CDR3 sequence: CASTNSGSYEQYF. In DNA, the CDR3 is TGTGCCAGCACCAATAGCGGGAGCTACGAGCAGTACTTC.

There are a few counts of this clone. This sequence joins TRBV7-2 and TRBJ2-1, with D perhaps TRBD2 (5 bases). This CDR3 is built from 15 residues. The V and J ends lost 4 bases and 4 bases respectively, with 14 bases between them. In germline, CDR1 is SGHTA, CDR2 FQGNSA. CDR3 in amino acids: CASSSSVGAYNEQFF. In DNA, the CDR3 is TGTGCCAGCAGCTCATCGGTGGGAGCGTACAATGAGCAGTTCTTC.

The chain couples TRBV14 to TRBJ1-2; 7 nucleotides match TRBD1. The CDR3 runs 14 residues. Looked up from germline, CDR1 is SGHDN and CDR2 is FVKESK. The trim removed 4 bases at V and 1 base at J, leaving 3 bases unmatched. The CDR3 DNA sequence: TGTGCCAGCAGCCCGACAGGGAATAACTATGGCTACACCTTC. Protein sequence: CASSPTGNNYGYTF.

The V and J genes are TRBV21-1 and TRBJ2-5; the table calls TRBD2, which could not be checked here. TRBV21-1 is flagged as a pseudogene. The CDR3 length is 17 residues. The CDR3 coding sequence is TGTGCCAGCAGCAAAGAAAGTGTTATGGGGGGGAAGAAGACCCAGTACTTC. This translates into CASSKESVMGGKKTQYF.

The chain couples TRBV5-1 to TRBJ2-5, with 7 bases matching TRBD2. V was clipped by 7 bases and J by 4 bases; unmatched bases: 10. CDR1 and CDR2 (germline): SGHRS, YFSETQ. The CDR3 sequence is 14 residues long. The CDR3 region is CASSRGRVGETQYF. The CDR3 nucleotides read TGCGCCAGCTCTCGAGGGAGGGTAGGAGAGACCCAGTACTTC.

This chain uses TRBV18 with TRBJ1-1; tentative D call: TRBD1 (5 bases). The CDR3 runs to 17 residues. The V and J ends lost 8 bases and 1 base respectively, with 23 bases between them. In germline, CDR1 is KGHSH, CDR2 LQKENI. DNA of the CDR3: TGTGCCAGCCGACATACAGGTTTTACGGGGGGGAACACTGAAGCTTTCTTT. Translation: CASRHTGFTGGNTEAFF.

This chain joins TRBV7-8 and TRBJ2-3, with 10 bases that match TRBD1. This CDR3 comprises 17 residues. V shed 5 bases and J 3 bases; nucleotides not matched to a gene: 11. Germline values: CDR1 SGHVS, CDR2 FQNEAQ. CDR3 sequence: CASSGAPLGQGTDTQYF. CDR3 coding DNA: TGTGCCAGCAGCGGGGCGCCGCTGGGACAGGGGACAGATACGCAGTATTTT. Drawing the rest from reference TRBV7-8 and TRBJ2-3, the complete variable domain is GAGVSQSPRYKVAKRGQDVALRCDPISGHVSLFWYQQALGQGPEFLTYFQNEAQLDKSGLPSDRFFAERPEGSVSTLKIQRTQQEDSAVYLCASSGAPLGQGTDTQYFGPGTRLTVL.

V is TRBV11-3 and J is TRBJ2-1, with TRBD2 as a possible D gene (6 bases). The V end lost 4 bases, the J end lost 5 bases, and 18 bases lay between the germline ends. The germline V gene encodes CDR1 SGHNT and CDR2 YENEEA. The CDR3 runs to 16 residues. CDR3 DNA sequence: TGTGCCAGCAGCTCCGGACTACGGTTTTCCCACAATGAGCAGTTCTTC. This codes for CASSSGLRFSHNEQFF.

V usage is TRBV21-1 and J usage is TRBJ1-3; the table's D gene call, TRBD1, was not cross checked with the DNA. TRBV21-1 is flagged as a pseudogene. This CDR3 region has 16 residues. The CDR3 DNA follows: TGTGCCAGCCCTTCCCGGGACAGGGGAGGAAGGGGCACCATATATTTT. It specifies CASPSRDRGGRGTIYF.

The chain has TRBV15 and TRBJ1-4, with a tentative D call TRBD1 (6 bases). The germline V gene has CDR1 LNHNV and CDR2 YYDKDF (reference sequence). V was trimmed by 5 bases and J by 5 bases, leaving 15 bases between them. This CDR3 is built from 15 residues. This chain's CDR3 is CATSFGGAGNEKLFF. CDR3 coding DNA: TGTGCCACCAGCTTCGGGGGGGCGGGAAATGAAAAACTGTTTTTT.

The CDR3 DNA reads as TGTGCCAGCAGCTTGGCCAACGGGGAGCTGTTTTTT. This encodes CASSLANGELFF. This chain joins TRBV5-8 and TRBJ2-2; D gene uncertain. Deletions cut 0 bases from V and 7 bases from J, with 4 bases between. The CDR3 is 12 residues long. From germline, CDR1 is SGHTS and CDR2 YDEGEE.